This T cell receptor beta chain emerged from a study of OX40 agonist ivuxolimab in advanced cancers. Study results and caveats: Antigen specificity remained undetermined for the expanded peripheral T cells.

With respect to this clone: The antigen remains unidentified.

There are 15 residues in the CDR3. Germline V CDR1 and CDR2: SEHNR, FQNEAQ (reference sequence). Deletions cut 4 bases from V and 6 bases from J, with 19 bases between. Clones were read by immunoSEQ multiplex PCR, and TCRdb kept only the in-frame ones, dropping some. The table shows around 76,000 clones, with approximately 87% occurring only once. The V gene is TRBV7-9, the J gene TRBJ2-7; tentative D call: TRBD2 (6 bases). Sample: CD4+ or CD8+ T cells sorted from blood, taken in a trial of the OX40 agonist ivuxolimab. The TCR was taken from an adult with an advanced solid tumor such as melanoma, head and neck, liver or kidney cancer. The CDR3 here is CASSYEFLSGFEQYF. For the CDR3, the DNA is TGTGCCAGCAGCTACGAATTTCTAAGCGGGTTCGAGCAGTACTTC.